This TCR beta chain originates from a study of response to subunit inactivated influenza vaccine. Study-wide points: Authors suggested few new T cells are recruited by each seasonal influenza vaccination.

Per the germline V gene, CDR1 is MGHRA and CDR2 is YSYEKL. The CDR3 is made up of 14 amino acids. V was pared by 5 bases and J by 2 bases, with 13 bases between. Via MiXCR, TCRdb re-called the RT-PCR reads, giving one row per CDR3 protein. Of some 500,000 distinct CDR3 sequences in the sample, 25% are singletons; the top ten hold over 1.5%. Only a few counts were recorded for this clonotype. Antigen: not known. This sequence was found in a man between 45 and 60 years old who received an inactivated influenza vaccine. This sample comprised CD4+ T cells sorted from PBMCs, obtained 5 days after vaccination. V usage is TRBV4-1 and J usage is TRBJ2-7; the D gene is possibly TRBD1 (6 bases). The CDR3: CASSTTGFPYEQYF. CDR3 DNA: TGCGCCAGCAGCACAACAGGGTTCCCCTACGAGCAGTACTTC.